This T cell receptor beta chain was sequenced in a study of OX40 agonist ivuxolimab in advanced cancers. Study at large: Dose-escalation patients were diagnosed with hepatocellular carcinoma, melanoma, renal cell cancer or head and neck cancer. Overall study findings and caveats: Undetermined was the antigen specificity of the expanded peripheral T cells.

Blood sampling took place at baseline, cycle 4 day 1, and cycle 7 day 1. Trimming stripped 0 bases from V and 5 bases from J, with 8 bases between. CDR1 and CDR2 from the germline V gene are LNHNV and YYDKDF (reference sequence). The CDR3 loop spans 14 amino acids. Using immunoSEQ multiplex PCR, the repertoire was profiled, and TCRdb retains in-frame clones only, with some absent. The data show approximately 62,000 clones, with 90% to 95% seen just once and around 15% held by the top ten. In regard to this clone: Its target is not known.

The TCR comes from an adult with an advanced solid tumor such as melanoma, head and neck, liver or kidney cancer. V gene TRBV15 combines with J gene TRBJ2-1; no firm D call. This specimen consisted of CD4+ or CD8+ T cells sorted from blood, obtained in a trial of the OX40 agonist ivuxolimab. The CDR3 here is CATSRDLGHNEQFF. As DNA, the CDR3 is TGTGCCACCAGCAGAGATCTAGGGCACAATGAGCAGTTCTTC. Full variable domain (remainder filled in from reference TRBV15 and TRBJ2-1): DAMVIQNPRYQVTQFGKPVTLSCSQTLNHNVMYWYQQKSSQAPKLLFHYYDKDFNNEADTPDNFQSRRPNTSFCFLDIRSPGLGDTAMYLCATSRDLGHNEQFFGPGTRLTVL.